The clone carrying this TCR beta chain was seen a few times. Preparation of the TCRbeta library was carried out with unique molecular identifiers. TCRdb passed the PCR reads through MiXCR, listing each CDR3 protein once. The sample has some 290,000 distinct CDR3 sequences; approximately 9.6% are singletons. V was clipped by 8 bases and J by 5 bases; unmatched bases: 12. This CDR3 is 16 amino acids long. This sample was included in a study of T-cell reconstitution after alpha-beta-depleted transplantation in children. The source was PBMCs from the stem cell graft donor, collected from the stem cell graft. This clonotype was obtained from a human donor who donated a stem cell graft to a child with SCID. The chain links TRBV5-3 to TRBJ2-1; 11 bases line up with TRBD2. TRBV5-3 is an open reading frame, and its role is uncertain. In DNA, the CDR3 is TGTGCCAGTGTGCAAATAGCGGGGGGGCCCCACAATGAGCAGTTCTTC. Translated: CASVQIAGGPHNEQFF.